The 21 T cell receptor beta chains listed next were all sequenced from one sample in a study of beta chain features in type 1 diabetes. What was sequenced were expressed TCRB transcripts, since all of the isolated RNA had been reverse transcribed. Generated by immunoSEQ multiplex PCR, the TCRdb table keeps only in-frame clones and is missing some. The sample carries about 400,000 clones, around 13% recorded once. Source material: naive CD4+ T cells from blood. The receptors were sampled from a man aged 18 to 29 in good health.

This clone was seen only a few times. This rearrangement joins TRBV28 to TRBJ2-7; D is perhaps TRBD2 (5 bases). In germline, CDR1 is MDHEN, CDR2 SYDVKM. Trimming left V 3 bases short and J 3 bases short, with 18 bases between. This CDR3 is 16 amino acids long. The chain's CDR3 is CASSLVFGVRGYEQYF. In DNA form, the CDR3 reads TGTGCCAGCAGTTTGGTCTTCGGGGTAAGAGGCTACGAGCAGTACTTC.

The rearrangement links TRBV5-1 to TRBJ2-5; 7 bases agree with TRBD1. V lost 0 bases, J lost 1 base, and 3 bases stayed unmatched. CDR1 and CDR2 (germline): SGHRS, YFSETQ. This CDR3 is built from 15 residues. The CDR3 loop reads CASSLGQGRQETQYF. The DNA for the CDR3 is TGCGCCAGCAGCTTGGGACAGGGCCGCCAAGAGACCCAGTACTTC.

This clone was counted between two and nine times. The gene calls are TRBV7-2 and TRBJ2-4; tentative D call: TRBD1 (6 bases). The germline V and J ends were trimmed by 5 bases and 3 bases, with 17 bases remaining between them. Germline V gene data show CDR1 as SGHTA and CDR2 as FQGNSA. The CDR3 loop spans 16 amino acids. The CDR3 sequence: CASSPNRALRKNIQYF. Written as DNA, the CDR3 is TGTGCCAGCAGCCCCAACAGGGCACTACGCAAAAACATTCAGTACTTC.

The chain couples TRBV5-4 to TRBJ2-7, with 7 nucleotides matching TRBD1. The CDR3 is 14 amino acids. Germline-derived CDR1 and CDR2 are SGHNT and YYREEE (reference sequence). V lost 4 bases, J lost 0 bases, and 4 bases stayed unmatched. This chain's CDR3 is CASSLQGTSYEQYF. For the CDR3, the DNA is TGTGCCAGCAGCCTACAGGGGACCTCCTACGAGCAGTACTTC.

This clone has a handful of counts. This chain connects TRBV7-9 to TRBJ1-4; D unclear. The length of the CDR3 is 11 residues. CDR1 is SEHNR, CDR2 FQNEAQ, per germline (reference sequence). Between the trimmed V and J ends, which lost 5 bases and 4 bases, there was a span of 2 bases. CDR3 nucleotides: TGTGCCAGCAGCCTTAATGAAAAACTGTTTTTT. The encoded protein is CASSLNEKLFF.

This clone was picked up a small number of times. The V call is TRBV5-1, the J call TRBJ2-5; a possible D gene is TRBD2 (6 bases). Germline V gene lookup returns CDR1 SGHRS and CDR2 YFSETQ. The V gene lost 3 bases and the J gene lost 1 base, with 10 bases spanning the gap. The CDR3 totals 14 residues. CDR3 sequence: CASSSQGGQETQYF. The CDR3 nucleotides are TGCGCCAGCAGCTCCCAGGGAGGCCAAGAGACCCAGTACTTC.

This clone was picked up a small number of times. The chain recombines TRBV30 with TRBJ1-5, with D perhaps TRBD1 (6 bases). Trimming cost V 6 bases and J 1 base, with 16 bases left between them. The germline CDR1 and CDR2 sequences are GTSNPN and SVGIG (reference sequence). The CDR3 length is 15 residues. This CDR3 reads CACTGSSHSNQPQHF. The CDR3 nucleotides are TGTGCCTGCACAGGGTCCTCTCACAGCAATCAGCCCCAGCATTTT.

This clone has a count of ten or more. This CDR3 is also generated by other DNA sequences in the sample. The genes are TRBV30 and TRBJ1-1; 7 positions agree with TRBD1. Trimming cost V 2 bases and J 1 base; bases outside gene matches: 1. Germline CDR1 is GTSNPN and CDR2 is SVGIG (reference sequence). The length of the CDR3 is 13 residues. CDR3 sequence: CAWSRDRNTEAFF. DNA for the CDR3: TGTGCCTGGAGTCGGGACAGGAACACTGAAGCTTTCTTT.

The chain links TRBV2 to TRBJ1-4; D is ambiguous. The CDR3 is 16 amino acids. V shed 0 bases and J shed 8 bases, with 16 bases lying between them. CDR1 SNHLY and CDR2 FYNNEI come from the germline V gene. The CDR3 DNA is TGTGCCAGCAGTGAAGCCGCTCAACTACCTCTCGAAAAACTGTTTTTT. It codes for CASSEAAQLPLEKLFF.

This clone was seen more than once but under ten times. This CDR3 reads CASSLGAGVHEQYF. DNA of the CDR3: TGCGCCAGCAGCTTGGGAGCGGGAGTACACGAGCAGTACTTC. J is TRBJ2-7 and V is TRBV5-1; TRBD2 matches at 8 bases. CDR1 and CDR2 (germline): SGHRS, YFSETQ. With 0 bases clipped from V and 5 bases from J, the junction kept 4 bases outside the gene matches. This CDR3 is built from 14 residues.

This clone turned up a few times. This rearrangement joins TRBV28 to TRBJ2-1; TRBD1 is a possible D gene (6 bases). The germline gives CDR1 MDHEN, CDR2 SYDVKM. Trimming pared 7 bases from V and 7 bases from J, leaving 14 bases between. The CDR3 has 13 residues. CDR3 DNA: TGTGCCAGCAACAGGGTAGTTGGAAATGAGCAGTTCTTC. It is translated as CASNRVVGNEQFF.

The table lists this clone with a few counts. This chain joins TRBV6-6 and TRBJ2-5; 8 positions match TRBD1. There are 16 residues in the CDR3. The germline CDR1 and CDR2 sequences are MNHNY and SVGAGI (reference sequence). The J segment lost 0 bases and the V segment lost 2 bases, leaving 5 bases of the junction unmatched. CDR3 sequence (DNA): TGTGCCAGCAGTTACCCACAGGGGGAGTACCAAGAGACCCAGTACTTC. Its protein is CASSYPQGEYQETQYF.

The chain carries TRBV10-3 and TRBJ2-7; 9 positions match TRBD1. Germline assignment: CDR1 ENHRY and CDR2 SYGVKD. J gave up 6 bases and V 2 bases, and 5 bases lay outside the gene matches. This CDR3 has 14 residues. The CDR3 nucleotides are TGTGCCATCAGTGAGGGACAGGGGTACAGCGAGCAGTACTTC. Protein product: CAISEGQGYSEQYF.

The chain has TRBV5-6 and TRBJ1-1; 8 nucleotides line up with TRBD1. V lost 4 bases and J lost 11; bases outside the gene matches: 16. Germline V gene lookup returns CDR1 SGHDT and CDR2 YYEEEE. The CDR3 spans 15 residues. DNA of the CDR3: TGTGCCAGCAGCCCTCGGACAGGGACACACCGGGGGGCTTTCTTT. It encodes CASSPRTGTHRGAFF.

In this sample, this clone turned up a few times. The CDR3 is CASSVGTAYEQYF. CDR3 DNA: TGTGCCAGCAGTGTAGGGACAGCCTACGAGCAGTACTTC. The chain carries TRBV28 and TRBJ2-7, with TRBD1 identical over 7 bases. This CDR3 is 13 amino acids long. Looked up from germline, CDR1 is MDHEN and CDR2 is SYDVKM. J was trimmed by 2 bases and V by 5 bases; bases with no gene match: 3.

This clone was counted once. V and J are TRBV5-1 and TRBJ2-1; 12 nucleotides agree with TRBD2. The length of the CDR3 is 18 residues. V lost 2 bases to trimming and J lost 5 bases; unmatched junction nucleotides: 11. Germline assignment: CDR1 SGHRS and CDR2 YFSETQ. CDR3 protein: CASSFRLAGALVNNEQFF. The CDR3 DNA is TGCGCCAGCAGCTTTAGACTAGCGGGGGCCCTGGTGAACAATGAGCAGTTCTTC.

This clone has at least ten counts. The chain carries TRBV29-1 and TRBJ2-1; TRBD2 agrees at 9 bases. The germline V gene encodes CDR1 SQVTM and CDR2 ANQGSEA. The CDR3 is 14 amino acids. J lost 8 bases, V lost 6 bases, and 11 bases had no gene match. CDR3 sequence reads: CSVAWASGADEQFF. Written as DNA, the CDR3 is TGCAGCGTGGCGTGGGCTAGCGGGGCCGATGAGCAGTTCTTC.

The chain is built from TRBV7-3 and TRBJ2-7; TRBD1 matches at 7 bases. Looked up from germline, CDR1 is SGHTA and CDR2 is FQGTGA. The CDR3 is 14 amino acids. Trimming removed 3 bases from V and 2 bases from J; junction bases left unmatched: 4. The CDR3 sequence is CASSLTGSTYEQYF. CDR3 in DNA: TGTGCCAGCAGCTTGACAGGGAGCACCTACGAGCAGTACTTC.

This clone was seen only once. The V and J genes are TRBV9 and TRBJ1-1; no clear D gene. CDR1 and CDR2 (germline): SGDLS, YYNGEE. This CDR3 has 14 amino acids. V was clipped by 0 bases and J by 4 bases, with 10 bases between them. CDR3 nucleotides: TGTGCCAGCAGCGTAGGGTACGGTTTCACTGAAGCTTTCTTT. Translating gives CASSVGYGFTEAFF.

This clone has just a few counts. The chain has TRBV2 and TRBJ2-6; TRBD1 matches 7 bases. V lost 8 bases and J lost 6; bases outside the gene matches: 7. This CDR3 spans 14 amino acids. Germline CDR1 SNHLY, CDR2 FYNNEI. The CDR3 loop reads CASRTGDPANVLTF. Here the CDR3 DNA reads TGTGCCAGCCGAACAGGGGACCCGGCCAACGTCCTGACTTTC.

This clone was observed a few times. This CDR3 is CASNAGGAGNQPQHF. DNA of the CDR3: TGTGCTTCGAACGCGGGGGGCGCGGGCAATCAGCCCCAGCATTTT. V is TRBV7-2 and J is TRBJ1-5; tentative D call: TRBD1 (6 bases). The CDR3 consists of 15 residues. Germline V gene sequence: CDR1 SGHTA, CDR2 FQGNSA. Full variable domain (rest looked up from reference TRBV7-2 and TRBJ1-5): GAGVSQSPSNKVTEKGKDVELRCDPISGHTALYWYRQSLGQGLEFLIYFQGNSAPDKSGLPSDRFSAERTGGSVSTLTIQRTQQEDSAVYLCASNAGGAGNQPQHFGDGTRLSIL.